These 19 T cell receptor beta chains were sequenced from one sample in a study of blood T cell repertoires in COVID-19. Some clones are missing from TCRdb's copy, which holds only in-frame ones; the method was immunoSEQ multiplex PCR. The sample includes tens of thousands of clones, about nine tenths of them seen just once. Sequenced input: peripheral blood. The source is a woman aged 25-40 years in a cohort sampled during active COVID-19.

The chain joins TRBV5-1 to TRBJ1-2; 7 bases map to TRBD1. The CDR3 is 14 amino acids. Germline trimming cut 0 bases from V and 7 bases from J; bases unmatched to any gene: 6. CDR1 is SGHRS and CDR2 is YFSETQ in the germline V gene. CDR3 in DNA: TGCGCCAGCAGCTTGGAAGCAGGGGGAGTTGGCTACACCTTC. Protein product: CASSLEAGGVGYTF.

This clone was recorded once. The CDR3 protein is CASSFVSDNEQFF. The CDR3 DNA sequence: TGTGCCAGCAGTTTTGTCAGTGATAATGAGCAGTTCTTC. The chain carries TRBV5-6 and TRBJ2-1; D unclear. Trimming stripped 5 bases from V and 7 bases from J, with 13 bases between. This CDR3 has 13 residues. Germline lookup yields CDR1 SGHDT and CDR2 YYEEEE.

This chain connects TRBV5-1 to TRBJ2-2; D is ambiguous. Trimming cost V 0 bases and J 2 bases, with 5 bases left between them. This CDR3 contains 14 residues. Germline CDR1 is SGHRS and CDR2 is YFSETQ. CDR3 bases: TGCGCCAGCAGCTTGGGACATAACACCGGGGAGCTGTTTTTT. This gives the protein CASSLGHNTGELFF.

The chain has TRBV29-1 and TRBJ2-7, with unresolved D. The V gene lost 3 bases and the J gene lost 2 bases, with 5 bases spanning the gap. The CDR3 extends over 11 amino acids. CDR1 is SQVTM and CDR2 is ANQGSEA in the germline V gene. CDR3: CSVDTAYEQYF. CDR3 sequence (DNA): TGCAGCGTTGATACGGCCTACGAGCAGTACTTC.

The chain employs TRBV5-6 and TRBJ1-2; 9 nucleotides agree with TRBD1. The CDR3 consists of 14 residues. Germline CDR1 SGHDT, CDR2 YYEEEE. V lost 5 bases to trimming and J lost 4 bases; unmatched junction nucleotides: 6. The CDR3 region has the DNA TGTGCCAGCAGGAGGGACAGGGTAGGCTATGGCTACACCTTC. Protein sequence: CASRRDRVGYGYTF.

This rearrangement joins TRBV12-3 or TRBV12-4 to TRBJ2-5, with D perhaps matching TRBD1 (6 bases). This CDR3 comprises 13 residues. Trimming removed 1 base from V and 5 bases from J, with 8 bases in between. Written as DNA, the CDR3 is TGTGCCAGCAGTTTAGGGGGGCTGGAGACCCAGTACTTC. Translating it yields CASSLGGLETQYF.

The chain joins TRBV27 to TRBJ2-7; 10 nucleotides match TRBD1. Germline assignment: CDR1 MNHEY and CDR2 SMNVEV (reference sequence). The length of the CDR3 is 16 residues. J lost 1 base, V lost 5 bases, and 8 bases had no gene match. CDR3 amino acids: CASSLRTGGSSYEQYF. For the CDR3, the DNA is TGTGCCAGCAGTCTCCGGACAGGGGGTAGTTCCTACGAGCAGTACTTC.

The V gene is TRBV5-4, the J gene TRBJ2-3; 11 nucleotides line up with TRBD2. Germline CDR1 and CDR2: SGHNT and YYREEE (reference sequence). J was trimmed by 6 bases and V by 3 bases; bases with no gene match: 6. The CDR3 is 15 amino acids. DNA for the CDR3: TGTGCCAGCAGCTACCAGGCTAGCGGGAGGGATACGCAGTATTTT. Protein product: CASSYQASGRDTQYF.

Here the CDR3 DNA reads TGTGCCAGCAGTTTAGGTTGGGGGGGAGGGGGCAATGAGCAGTTCTTC. Its protein product is CASSLGWGGGGNEQFF. The chain carries TRBV27 and TRBJ2-1, with D perhaps matching TRBD2 (7 bases). Trimming cost V 2 bases and J 6 bases, with 17 bases left between them. CDR3 length equals 16 residues. CDR1 and CDR2 from the germline V gene are MNHEY and SMNVEV (reference sequence).

The V and J genes are TRBV9 and TRBJ1-4; TRBD1 matches at 7 bases. V trimming: 0 bases; J trimming: 0 bases; junction bases outside the gene matches: 11. This CDR3 has 19 residues. Germline V gives CDR1 SGDLS, CDR2 YYNGEE. CDR3 loop: CASSVGSGGFLATNEKLFF. The DNA of the CDR3 is TGTGCCAGCAGCGTAGGGTCAGGGGGTTTTCTTGCAACTAATGAAAAACTGTTTTTT.

The gene calls are TRBV21-1 and TRBJ2-3; TRBD2 reflects the table's D call only, with no check against the DNA. TRBV21-1 is a pseudogene locus. CDR3 length: 16 amino acids. CDR3 DNA sequence: TGTGCCAGCAGCAATGGATGTAGCGGGAGGGTAGATACGCAGTATTTT. Its protein is CASSNGCSGRVDTQYF.

This clone was seen a few times. At one of its ends the junction is not consistent with the germline gene, which may arise from a read error. The CDR3 DNA reads as TGCGCCAGCAGTGAGATCCGGGACAGGGGGACCCTCTTC. This encodes CASSEIRDRGTLF. The chain is built from TRBV10-1 and TRBJ1-2; 11 bases map to TRBD1. The CDR3 is made up of 13 amino acids. Germline values: CDR1 WNHNN, CDR2 SYGVQD (reference sequence).

The CDR3 DNA follows: TGTGCCAGCAGCCAAGATCCCTTCGAGACTAGCCGTTCCTACAATGAGCAGTTCTTC. This codes for CASSQDPFETSRSYNEQFF. The rearrangement joins TRBV3-1 (or the pseudogene TRBV3-2) to TRBJ2-1, with 7 nucleotides matching TRBD2. Losses at the gene ends were 0 bases for V and 1 base for J; bases not matched to a gene: 12. CDR3 size: 19 residues. Germline V gene sequence: CDR1 LGHDT, CDR2 YNNKEL (reference sequence).

The rearrangement links TRBV10-3 to TRBJ2-7, with TRBD1 identical over 11 bases. The length of the CDR3 is 15 residues. With V trimmed by 6 bases and J by 7 bases, 11 bases remained unmatched. Germline assignment: CDR1 ENHRY and CDR2 SYGVKD. The CDR3 region is CAISPPGQGVREQYF. As DNA, the CDR3 is TGTGCCATCAGCCCCCCGGGACAGGGGGTCAGGGAGCAGTACTTC.

This chain uses TRBV7-3 with TRBJ2-1; tentative D call: TRBD2 (6 bases). The CDR3 sequence is 16 residues long. Deletions cut 5 bases from V and 1 base from J, with 15 bases between. In germline, CDR1 is SGHTA, CDR2 FQGTGA. The CDR3 DNA is TGTGCCAGCAGCCCAACCCGGGAGCATTCCTACAATGAGCAGTTCTTC. Translated: CASSPTREHSYNEQFF.

The chain joins TRBV2 to TRBJ2-1; 8 nucleotides align to TRBD2. The junction had 8 bases not matched to a gene; V was cut back by 5 bases and J by 5 bases. The CDR3 length is 15 residues. The germline V gene encodes CDR1 SNHLY and CDR2 FYNNEI. CDR3 amino acids: CASSKGSSGHNEQFF. The CDR3 nucleotides are TGTGCCAGCAGTAAGGGGTCTAGCGGGCACAATGAGCAGTTCTTC.

The chain carries TRBV18 and TRBJ1-2; D perhaps matches TRBD1 (5 bases). The CDR3 extends over 16 amino acids. Germline V gene lookup returns CDR1 KGHSH and CDR2 LQKENI. Trimming took off 2 bases at V and 8 bases at J, with 21 bases between the two ends. DNA for the CDR3: TGTGCCAGCTCACCAACCACCGGGTTTGGGACTGACGGCTACACCTTC. It encodes CASSPTTGFGTDGYTF.

The gene calls are TRBV24-1 and TRBJ2-1; no clear D. Trimming shortened V by 3 bases and J by 5 bases, and 16 bases separated the two germline ends. Germline V lookup: CDR1 KGHDR, CDR2 SFDVKD. There are 16 residues in the CDR3. In DNA form, the CDR3 reads TGTGCCACCAGTGATCCAGCCCAGGCGATAGACAATGAGCAGTTCTTC. It specifies CATSDPAQAIDNEQFF.

The chain couples TRBV3-1 (or the pseudogene TRBV3-2) to TRBJ2-5; 9 nucleotides match TRBD2. The CDR3 extends over 14 amino acids. Per the germline V gene, CDR1 is LGHDT and CDR2 is YNNKEL (reference sequence). With 4 bases clipped from V and 4 bases from J, the junction kept 4 bases outside the gene matches. CDR3 sequence reads: CASSPGLAGETQYF. DNA of the CDR3: TGTGCCAGCAGCCCGGGACTAGCAGGAGAGACCCAGTACTTC.